The present entry profiles one T cell receptor beta chain with its context. The target antigen is unknown. The sample comes from a study of PD-1 blockade in classical Hodgkin lymphoma. Study-wide results and caveats: Complete responders showed a baseline diversity that resembled the diversity of newly diagnosed patients. At C4D1, TCR diversity had climbed significantly for CD4+ cells, though not for CD8+ cells.

The protocol was immunoSEQ multiplex PCR, while the TCRdb copy is restricted to in-frame clones and leaves out a portion. The data show some 95,000 clones, about nine tenths seen once. Stated time point: cycle 4 day 1 (C4D1), after five to seven weeks of nivolumab. Brentuximab vedotin exposure varied, and every patient relapsed after autologous stem cell transplantation. This receptor was obtained from a human donor with classical Hodgkin lymphoma. The source material was peripheral blood mononuclear cells (PBMCs), sampled before the fourth cycle of nivolumab.

CDR3 sequence: CAISESKRLLAGTGELFF. The CDR3 nucleotides are TGTGCCATCAGTGAGTCGAAACGCTTGCTAGCGGGCACCGGGGAGCTGTTTTTT. The chain links TRBV10-3 to TRBJ2-2; 8 bases map to TRBD2. CDR1 is ENHRY and CDR2 is SYGVKD in the germline V gene. The CDR3 totals 18 residues. V shed 0 bases, J shed 4 bases, and the junction held 10 bases outside the gene matches.